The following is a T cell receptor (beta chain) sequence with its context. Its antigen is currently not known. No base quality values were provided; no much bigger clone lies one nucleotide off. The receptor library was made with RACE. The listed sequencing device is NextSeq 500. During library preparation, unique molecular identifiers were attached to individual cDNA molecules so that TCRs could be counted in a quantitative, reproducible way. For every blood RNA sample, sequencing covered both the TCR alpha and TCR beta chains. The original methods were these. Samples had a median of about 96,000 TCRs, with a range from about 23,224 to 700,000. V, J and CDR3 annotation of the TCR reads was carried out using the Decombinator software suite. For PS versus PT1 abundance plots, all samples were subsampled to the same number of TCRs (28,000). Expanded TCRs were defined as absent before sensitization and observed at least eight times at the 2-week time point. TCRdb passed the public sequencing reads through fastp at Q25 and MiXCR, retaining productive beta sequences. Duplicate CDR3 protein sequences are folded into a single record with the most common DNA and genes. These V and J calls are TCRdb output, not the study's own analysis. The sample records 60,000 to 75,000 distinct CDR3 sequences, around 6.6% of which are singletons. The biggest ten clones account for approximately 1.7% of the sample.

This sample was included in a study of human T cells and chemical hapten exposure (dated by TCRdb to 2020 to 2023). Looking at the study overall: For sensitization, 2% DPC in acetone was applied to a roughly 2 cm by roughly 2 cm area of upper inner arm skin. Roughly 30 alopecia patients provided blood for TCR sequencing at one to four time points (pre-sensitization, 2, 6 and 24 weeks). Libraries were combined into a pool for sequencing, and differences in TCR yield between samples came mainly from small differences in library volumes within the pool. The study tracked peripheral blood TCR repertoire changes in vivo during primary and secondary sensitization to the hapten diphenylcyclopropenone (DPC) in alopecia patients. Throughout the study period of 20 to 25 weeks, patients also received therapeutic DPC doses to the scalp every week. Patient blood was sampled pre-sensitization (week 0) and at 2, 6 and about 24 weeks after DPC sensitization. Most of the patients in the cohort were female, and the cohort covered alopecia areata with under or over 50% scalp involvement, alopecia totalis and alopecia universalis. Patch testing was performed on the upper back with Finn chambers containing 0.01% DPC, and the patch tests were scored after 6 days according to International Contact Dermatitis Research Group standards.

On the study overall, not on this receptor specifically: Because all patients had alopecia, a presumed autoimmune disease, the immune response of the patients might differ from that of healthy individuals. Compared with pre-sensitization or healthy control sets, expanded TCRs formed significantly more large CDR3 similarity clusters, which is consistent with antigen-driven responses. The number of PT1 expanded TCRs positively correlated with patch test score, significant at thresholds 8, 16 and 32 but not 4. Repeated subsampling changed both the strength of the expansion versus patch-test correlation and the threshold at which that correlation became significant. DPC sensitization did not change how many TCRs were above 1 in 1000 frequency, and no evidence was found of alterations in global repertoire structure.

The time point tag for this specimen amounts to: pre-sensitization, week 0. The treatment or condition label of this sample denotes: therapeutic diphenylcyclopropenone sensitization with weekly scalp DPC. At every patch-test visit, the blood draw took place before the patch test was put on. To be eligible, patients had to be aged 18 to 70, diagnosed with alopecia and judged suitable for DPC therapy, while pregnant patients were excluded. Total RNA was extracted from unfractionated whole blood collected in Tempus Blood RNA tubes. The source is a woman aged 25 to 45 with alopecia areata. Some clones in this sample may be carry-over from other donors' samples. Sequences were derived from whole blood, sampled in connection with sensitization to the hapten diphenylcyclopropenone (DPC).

The DNA sequence is as follows: TGTGCCAGTCACCGTTCGGTCCACGAGCAGTACTTC. Its protein reads: CASHRSVHEQYF. The chain was built from TRBV6-5 and TRBJ2-7, with no D gene named confidently. CDR1 and CDR2, per the germline V gene, are MNHEY and SVGAGI. The CDR3 numbers 12 residues from cysteine through phenylalanine. Only the CDR3 portion is preserved as DNA: 36 bases, with reading frame beginning at the first base. V and J lose 9 bases and 5 bases, and a span of 14 bases separates them.